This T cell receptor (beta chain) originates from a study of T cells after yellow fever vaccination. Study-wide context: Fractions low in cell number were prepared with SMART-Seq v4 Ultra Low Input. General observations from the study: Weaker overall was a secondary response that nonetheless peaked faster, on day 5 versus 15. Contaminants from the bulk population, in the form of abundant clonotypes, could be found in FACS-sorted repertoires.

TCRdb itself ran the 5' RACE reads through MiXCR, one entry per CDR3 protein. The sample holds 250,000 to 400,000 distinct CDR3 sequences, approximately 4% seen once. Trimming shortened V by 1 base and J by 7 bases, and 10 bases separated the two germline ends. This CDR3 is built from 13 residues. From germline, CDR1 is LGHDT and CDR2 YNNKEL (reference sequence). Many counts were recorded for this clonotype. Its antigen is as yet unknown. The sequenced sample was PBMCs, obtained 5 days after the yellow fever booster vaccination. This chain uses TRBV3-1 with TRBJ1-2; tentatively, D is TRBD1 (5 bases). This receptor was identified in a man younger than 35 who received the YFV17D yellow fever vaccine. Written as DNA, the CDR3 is TGTGCCAGCAGCCAAGGAGCTAGGGGTGGCTACACCTTC. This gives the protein CASSQGARGGYTF.